This T cell receptor (beta chain) emerged from a study of T cells in Graves' hyperthyroidism and ophthalmopathy. Study-wide results and caveats: Ophthalmopathy was predicted by the model a median of roughly 6.6 months ahead of onset.

The CDR3 loop spans 19 amino acids. Germline V gene sequence: CDR1 SGHVS, CDR2 FQNEAQ. Patients were excluded because of uncontrolled infection, other autoimmune disease, pregnancy or lactation. This clonotype was seen once. What it binds is not known. Compared with germline, one end of the junction differs, possibly owing to a read error. There were TCR beta CDR3 regions amplified from RNA transcripts. TCR CDR3 regions were first amplified by RT-PCR with HTBI primers. In TCRdb, the multiplex PCR reads were re-called with MiXCR into one record per CDR3 protein. The sample lists 500,000 to 650,000 distinct CDR3 sequences, about 46% seen once, with 44% in the top ten.

V usage is TRBV7-8 and J usage is TRBJ2-7; 16 bases fit TRBD2. The sample was peripheral blood or thyroid tissue (not recorded which). The TCR originated in an adult woman with Graves' disease, either hyperthyroidism or ophthalmopathy (not recorded which). CDR3 nucleotides: TGCGCCAGCAGCCTGGATCACGGGACTAGCGGGAGGGCCCCCTACGAGCAGTACTTC. As protein: CASSLDHGTSGRAPYEQYF.